This T cell receptor (beta chain) was identified during a study of technical replicates of blood from a few donors. Produced via immunoSEQ multiplex PCR; TCRdb's table is partial and in-frame only. The table records tens of thousands of clones, over 75% of them present only once. This receptor was identified in a human donor in good health. Material: T cells isolated from PBMCs.

The CDR3 protein is CSVEATARTPPGTQYF. CDR3 coding DNA: TGCAGCGTTGAAGCAACAGCCAGAACTCCCCCAGGGACCCAGTACTTC. The chain recombines TRBV29-1 with TRBJ2-5; D is unresolved. The CDR3 spans 16 residues. Deletions cut 1 base from V and 7 bases from J, with 22 bases between. Per the germline V gene, CDR1 is SQVTM and CDR2 is ANQGSEA.